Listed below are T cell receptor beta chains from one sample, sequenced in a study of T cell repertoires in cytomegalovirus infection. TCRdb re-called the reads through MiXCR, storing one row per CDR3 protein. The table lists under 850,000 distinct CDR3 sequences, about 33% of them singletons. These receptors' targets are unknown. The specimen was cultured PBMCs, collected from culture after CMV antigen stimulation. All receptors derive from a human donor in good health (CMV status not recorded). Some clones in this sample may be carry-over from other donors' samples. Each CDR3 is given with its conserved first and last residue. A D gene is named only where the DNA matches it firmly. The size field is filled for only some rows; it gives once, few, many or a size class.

CSVDGTGGSYEQYF,TGCAGCGTTGACGGGACAGGGGGTTCCTACGAGCAGTACTTC,TRBJ2-7,few,TRBD1,TRBV29-1
CASSLRQRENGETQYF,TGTGCCAGCAGTTTACGACAGCGGGAGAATGGAGAGACCCAGTACTTC,TRBJ2-5,NA,TRBD2,TRBV6-2/TRBV6-3
CASSIGALQTTNEKLFF,TGTGCCAGCAGCATTGGCGCGCTCCAAACAACTAATGAAAAACTGTTTTTT,TRBJ1-4,many,NA,TRBV7-9
CASSETPYNSPLHF,TGTGCCAGCAGCGAGACACCATATAATTCACCCCTCCACTTT,TRBJ1-6,NA,NA,TRBV9
CASSYPKGTWVTDTQYF,TGTGCCAGCAGTTACCCGAAGGGCACTTGGGTCACAGATACGCAGTATTTT,TRBJ2-3,few,NA,TRBV6-2/TRBV6-3
CASSWSGARANYGYTF,TGTGCCAGTAGCTGGTCGGGGGCCAGAGCTAACTATGGCTACACCTTC,TRBJ1-2,NA,NA,TRBV19
CASIRGRGGERYGYTF,TGTGCCAGCATACGGGGCAGGGGAGGTGAGCGATATGGCTACACCTTC,TRBJ1-2,few,NA,TRBV5-3
CASRQTPGLAAYEQYF,TGTGCCAGCAGACAAACTCCGGGACTAGCGGCCTACGAGCAGTACTTC,TRBJ2-7,NA,TRBD2,TRBV6-2/TRBV6-3
CSAGGANTDTQYF,TGCAGCGCGGGGGGAGCGAACACAGATACGCAGTATTTT,TRBJ2-3,NA,TRBD2,TRBV20-1
CASSLVGTGNYEQYF,TGTGCCAGCAGCTTAGTGGGGACAGGCAACTACGAGCAGTACTTC,TRBJ2-7,NA,TRBD1,TRBV7-2
CASVQAVYYGYTF,TGTGCCAGCGTGCAAGCAGTCTACTATGGCTACACCTTC,TRBJ1-2,few,NA,TRBV6-6
CASSHLGRVEVGYTF,TGTGCCAGCAGCCACCTAGGCAGGGTTGAAGTTGGCTACACCTTC,TRBJ1-2,few,NA,TRBV7-8
CASSQGSSLSGNEQFF,TGCGCCAGCAGCCAAGGGTCGTCTCTTAGCGGCAATGAGCAGTTCTTC,TRBJ2-1,NA,NA,TRBV4-1
CASSLRRVGETQYF,TGTGCCAGCAGCTTACGGCGGGTTGGGGAGACCCAGTACTTC,TRBJ2-5,many,NA,TRBV7-2
CASSPNQGGNQPQHF,TGTGCCAGCAGTCCGAACCAGGGTGGCAATCAGCCCCAGCATTTT,TRBJ1-5,NA,NA,TRBV12-3/TRBV12-4
CASSLAGANTGELFF,TGTGCCAGCAGCTTAGCGGGGGCTAACACCGGGGAGCTGTTTTTT,TRBJ2-2,NA,NA,TRBV7-2
CASSLSGTDAFF,TGTGCCAGCAGTTTATCCGGGACAGACGCTTTCTTT,TRBJ1-1,few,TRBD1,TRBV12-3/TRBV12-4
CASSYGTSSYNEQFF,TGCGCCAGCAGCTACGGGACTAGCTCCTACAATGAGCAGTTCTTC,TRBJ2-1,NA,TRBD2,TRBV5-1
CASVKGLMDTQYF,TGTGCCAGCGTAAAAGGTCTAATGGATACGCAGTATTTT,TRBJ2-3,many,NA,TRBV7-2
CASSLTSGGPTVYTIYF,TGTGCCAGCAGCCTAACATCCGGGGGGCCGACTGTGTACACCATATATTTT,TRBJ1-3,few,NA,TRBV7-8
CASSLPSGQGLVREIYEQYF,TGTGCCAGCAGCTTACCATCCGGACAGGGATTGGTAAGGGAAATATACGAGCAGTACTTC,TRBJ2-7,many,TRBD1,TRBV7-9
CSARDPRGYQETQYF,TGCAGTGCTAGAGACCCTAGGGGGTACCAAGAGACCCAGTACTTC,TRBJ2-5,few,NA,TRBV20-1
CAISDQSRGQLGYGYTF,TGTGCCATCAGTGACCAATCGAGGGGACAATTGGGCTATGGCTACACCTTC,TRBJ1-2,few,NA,TRBV10-3
CASSRTGFRYNEQFF,TGTGCCAGCAGCCGGACAGGGTTTAGGTACAATGAGCAGTTCTTC,TRBJ2-1,NA,TRBD1,TRBV28
CASSRRLADGELFF,TGTGCCAGCAGCCGCCGACTAGCCGACGGGGAGCTGTTTTTT,TRBJ2-2,medium-sized,TRBD2,TRBV7-6
CASSYSPGARNTIYF,TGTGCCAGCAGTTACTCGCCGGGGGCGAGAAACACCATATATTTT,TRBJ1-3,NA,NA,TRBV6-8
CASSLSPELREQYF,TGTGCCAGCAGCTTATCCCCGGAGCTTCGCGAGCAGTACTTC,TRBJ2-7,few,NA,TRBV7-2
CASSPRDSYSYEQYF,TGTGCCAGCAGCCCCCGGGACAGCTACTCCTACGAGCAGTACTTC,TRBJ2-7,few,TRBD1,TRBV7-9
CASSEFPRDGYTF,TGTGCCAGCAGTGAATTCCCGAGGGATGGCTACACCTTC,TRBJ1-2,few,NA,TRBV25-1
CASSHPTGKKGNEQFF,TGCGCCAGCAGCCACCCGACAGGGAAGAAGGGCAATGAGCAGTTCTTC,TRBJ2-1,NA,TRBD1,TRBV4-1
CASSLGGLGHNEQFF,TGTGCCAGCAGCTTAGGTGGACTAGGGCACAATGAGCAGTTCTTC,TRBJ2-1,NA,TRBD2,TRBV7-6
CASSLGGAPEAFF,TGTGCCAGCAGCTTAGGGGGGGCCCCAGAAGCTTTCTTT,TRBJ1-1,many,NA,TRBV7-8
CASSLRLAGGDTQYF,TGTGCCAGCAGCTTAAGACTAGCGGGGGGAGATACGCAGTATTTT,TRBJ2-3,many,TRBD2,TRBV7-2
CASSLAVNRANEQYF,TGTGCCAGCAGCTTGGCCGTTAATAGAGCTAACGAGCAGTACTTC,TRBJ2-7,few,NA,TRBV5-4
CASSSSRDLQETQYF,TGTGCCAGCAGCTCATCCCGGGATCTTCAAGAGACCCAGTACTTC,TRBJ2-5,many,NA,TRBV7-7
CASTRRGGGDGYTF,TGTGCCAGCACCAGAAGGGGTGGGGGGGATGGCTACACCTTC,TRBJ1-2,NA,NA,TRBV12-3/TRBV12-4
CATGSGRAVYNEQFF,TGTGCCACCGGGTCGGGGAGGGCCGTTTACAATGAGCAGTTCTTC,TRBJ2-1,NA,TRBD2,TRBV15
CASTLPADPSYEQYF,TGTGCCAGCACACTCCCGGCGGATCCCTCCTACGAGCAGTACTTC,TRBJ2-7,NA,NA,TRBV6-2/TRBV6-3
CASSSRPRDEQFF,TGTGCCAGCAGTTCCCGACCACGCGATGAGCAGTTCTTC,TRBJ2-1,few,NA,TRBV12-3/TRBV12-4
CAKQGHMNTEAFF,TGTGCTAAGCAGGGACATATGAACACTGAAGCTTTCTTT,TRBJ1-1,few,NA,TRBV2
CASSPASGTDYGYTF,TGTGCCAGCTCACCAGCCTCCGGGACTGATTATGGCTACACCTTC,TRBJ1-2,few,NA,TRBV18
CASSRWAGETQYF,TGCGCCAGCAGCCGTTGGGCGGGAGAGACCCAGTACTTC,TRBJ2-5,NA,NA,TRBV4-3
CASSFGLPLSTDTQYF,TGTGCCAGCAGTTTCGGTCTCCCCCTGAGCACAGATACGCAGTATTTT,TRBJ2-3,few,NA,TRBV5-4